Only one count was recorded for the clone carrying this T cell receptor beta chain. This table comes from immunoSEQ multiplex PCR, and its TCRdb copy is limited to in-frame clones, with some not included. The sample has 250,000 to 300,000 clones, around 90% seen once. Germline lookup yields CDR1 SQVTM and CDR2 ANQGSEA. V was pared by 6 bases and J by 5 bases, with 6 bases of the junction left unmatched. This CDR3 is built from 13 residues. The sample is drawn from a study of blood T cell repertoires in COVID-19. Sequencing was performed on PBMCs or T cells enriched from blood (not recorded which). This receptor was taken from a woman between 25 and 40 years old who had recovered from COVID-19. This chain connects TRBV29-1 to TRBJ2-5; 10 positions match TRBD1. CDR3 region: CSVRQGAFETQYF. Written as DNA, the CDR3 is TGCAGCGTCAGACAGGGGGCTTTCGAGACCCAGTACTTC.